The rows below give T cell receptor beta chains drawn from one sample of a study of response to subunit inactivated influenza vaccine. MiXCR, run by TCRdb on the RT-PCR reads, gives a single entry per CDR3 protein. The sample has approximately 530,000 distinct CDR3 sequences; less than 10% are singletons. Material: PBMCs from blood, obtained 23 months after vaccination. All receptors derive from a man aged 45 to 75 who received an inactivated influenza vaccine. The CDR3 runs from the conserved cysteine through the conserved F or W. D genes are given only for firm matches. Part of the rows lack a size; the others show once, few, many or a class for expanded clones.

D gene,J gene,clone size,V gene,CDR3 protein,CDR3 DNA
.,TRBJ2-2,many,TRBV24-1,CATSDLVSGELFF,TGTGCCACCAGTGATTTGGTTTCCGGGGAGCTGTTTTTT
TRBD1,TRBJ1-1,many,TRBV7-8,CASSNPYRGRTEAFF,TGTGCCAGCAGCAATCCCTACAGGGGGCGGACTGAAGCTTTCTTT
.,TRBJ2-1,few,TRBV28,CASTAGIRQFF,TGTGCCAGCACAGCAGGGATTCGGCAGTTCTTC
.,TRBJ2-5,.,TRBV20-1,CSARVREETQYF,TGCAGTGCCCGAGTTCGGGAAGAGACCCAGTACTTC
TRBD2,TRBJ2-5,.,TRBV4-2,CASSQIAGALTETQYF,TGTGCCAGCAGCCAAATAGCGGGGGCGTTGACAGAGACCCAGTACTTC
.,TRBJ1-6,many,TRBV10-3,CAIRETEYNSPLHF,TGTGCCATCAGGGAAACAGAGTATAATTCACCCCTCCACTTT
.,TRBJ1-6,.,TRBV4-1,CASSQGTTGFSPLHF,TGCGCCAGCAGCCAGGGGACGACCGGATTTTCACCCCTCCACTTT
.,TRBJ1-4,many,TRBV29-1,CSVGDTYNEKLFF,TGCAGCGTTGGGGACACGTATAATGAAAAACTGTTTTTT
.,TRBJ2-3,.,TRBV12-3/TRBV12-4,CASGPLVGTQYF,TGTGCCAGCGGTCCCCTCGTCGGTACGCAGTATTTT
TRBD1,TRBJ2-3,many,TRBV20-1,CSAKFGTGGTDTQYF,TGCAGTGCGAAGTTTGGGACAGGGGGCACAGATACGCAGTATTTT
.,TRBJ2-7,many,TRBV6-5,CASSYDPQLGNYEQYF,TGTGCCAGCAGTTACGACCCACAGCTCGGAAACTACGAGCAGTACTTC
TRBD1,TRBJ2-1,many,TRBV20-1,CSARGGTAYTEQFF,TGCAGTGCTAGAGGAGGGACAGCTTACACTGAGCAGTTCTTC
TRBD1,TRBJ2-7,many,TRBV5-1,CASTPSTGTEQYF,TGCGCCAGTACACCCTCGACAGGGACCGAGCAGTACTTC
.,TRBJ2-7,few,TRBV30,CAWSVDNDYEQYF,TGTGCCTGGAGTGTGGACAACGATTACGAGCAGTACTTC
.,TRBJ1-1,few,TRBV12-3/TRBV12-4,CASGALARFEAFF,TGTGCCAGCGGTGCTTTAGCCAGGTTCGAAGCTTTCTTT
.,TRBJ2-3,many,TRBV2,CASSVVTSTDTQYF,TGTGCCAGCAGTGTAGTTACTAGCACAGATACGCAGTATTTT
.,TRBJ2-3,few,TRBV15,CATSRRWAWRGGESTQYF,TGTGCCACCAGCAGGAGGTGGGCGTGGAGGGGTGGTGAGAGTACGCAGTATTTT
.,TRBJ1-2,few,TRBV20-1,CSARRTAPNYGYTF,TGCAGTGCTAGAAGGACAGCACCTAACTATGGCTACACCTTC
.,TRBJ1-4,few,TRBV4-3,CASSQLRGQTNEKLFF,TGCGCCAGCAGCCAACTTCGTGGGCAAACTAATGAAAAACTGTTTTTT
.,TRBJ2-1,.,TRBV2,CASSVGMGNEQFF,TGTGCCAGCAGTGTAGGGATGGGAAATGAGCAGTTCTTC
.,TRBJ1-1,many,TRBV7-2,CASSRGHMNTEAFF,TGTGCCAGCAGCCGGGGACACATGAACACTGAAGCTTTCTTT
.,TRBJ1-1,few,TRBV7-9,CASSLIGRLNTEAFF,TGTGCCAGCAGCTTAATAGGCAGATTGAACACTGAAGCTTTCTTT
TRBD2,TRBJ2-2,few,TRBV20-1,CSASTGGNTGELFF,TGCAGTGCTAGCACGGGGGGGAACACCGGGGAGCTGTTTTTT
.,TRBJ1-5,few,TRBV19,CASSMGTESGTAQHF,TGTGCCAGTAGTATGGGGACCGAGTCGGGGACGGCCCAGCATTTT
TRBD2,TRBJ2-1,.,TRBV5-1,CASSWRTSGSVNEQFF,TGCGCCAGCAGCTGGAGGACTAGCGGGAGTGTCAATGAGCAGTTCTTC
TRBD1,TRBJ2-4,many,TRBV12-3/TRBV12-4,CASSDRGTKNIQYF,TGTGCCAGCAGTGACAGGGGCACCAAAAACATTCAGTACTTC
.,TRBJ1-3,.,TRBV29-1,CSVEDLGRGNTIYF,TGCAGCGTTGAAGATCTAGGGAGAGGAAACACCATATATTTT
.,TRBJ1-1,few,TRBV5-1,CASRLDSYTEAFF,TGCGCCAGCAGATTGGACAGCTACACTGAAGCTTTCTTT
.,TRBJ2-5,few,TRBV30,CAWSVPETTETQYF,TGTGCCTGGAGTGTACCTGAGACTACAGAGACCCAGTACTTC
TRBD1,TRBJ2-3,many,TRBV12-3/TRBV12-4,CASSADRGLADTQYF,TGTGCCAGCAGTGCCGACAGGGGGCTTGCAGATACGCAGTATTTT
TRBD2,TRBJ2-1,.,TRBV6-2/TRBV6-3,CASSYSISRLAGEIGNEQFF,TGTGCCAGCAGTTACTCGATCAGTCGCCTAGCGGGAGAAATCGGGAATGAGCAGTTCTTC
.,TRBJ1-1,.,TRBV27,CASSQIGARTEAFF,TGTGCCAGCAGCCAGATAGGGGCGAGGACTGAAGCTTTCTTT
.,TRBJ2-2,.,TRBV4-3,CASSQDEEGGTGELFF,TGCGCCAGCAGCCAAGATGAGGAAGGAGGCACCGGGGAGCTGTTTTTT
.,TRBJ2-1,few,TRBV7-3,CASSLRDNNEQFF,TGTGCCAGCAGCTTAAGGGATAACAATGAGCAGTTCTTC
.,TRBJ1-2,.,TRBV12-3/TRBV12-4,CASSLGSLRAYGYTF,TGTGCCAGCAGTCTGGGGAGCCTAAGGGCCTATGGCTACACCTTC
.,TRBJ2-1,many,TRBV5-1,CASSKHRGTYNEQFF,TGCGCCAGCAGCAAACATAGGGGAACCTACAATGAGCAGTTCTTC
.,TRBJ2-3,few,TRBV3-1,CASSPPGDLDTQYF,TGTGCCAGCAGCCCCCCTGGGGACCTAGATACGCAGTATTTT
.,TRBJ1-2,few,TRBV28,CASSLFPNYGYTF,TGTGCCAGCAGTTTGTTCCCTAACTATGGCTACACCTTC
.,TRBJ2-7,few,TRBV12-3/TRBV12-4,CASSPIKSGKYYEQYF,TGTGCCAGCAGCCCCATTAAGTCCGGAAAATACTACGAGCAGTACTTC
TRBD2,TRBJ2-1,.,TRBV27,CASSSLGLAGSLRHNEQFF,TGTGCCAGCAGTTCCCTCGGACTAGCGGGATCCCTCAGGCACAATGAGCAGTTCTTC
TRBD2,TRBJ2-5,.,TRBV4-1,CASSQVNLGLAGGETQYF,TGCGCCAGCAGCCAAGTCAATCTGGGACTAGCGGGAGGGGAGACCCAGTACTTC
.,TRBJ2-1,many,TRBV30,CAWSRGNEQFF,TGTGCCTGGAGTAGGGGCAATGAGCAGTTCTTC
.,TRBJ1-4,.,TRBV14,CASSPDSLGTNEKLFF,TGTGCCAGCAGCCCTGACAGCCTTGGGACTAATGAAAAACTGTTTTTT
.,TRBJ2-3,many,TRBV20-1,CSAARGLYPDTQYF,TGCAGTGCTGCTCGGGGGCTGTACCCAGATACGCAGTATTTT
TRBD1,TRBJ1-2,many,TRBV20-1,CSAIGQGYGYTF,TGCAGTGCAATTGGACAGGGTTATGGCTACACCTTC